This T cell receptor (beta chain) was identified in a study of graft-versus-host responses after intestinal transplantation. V dropped 4 bases and J dropped 4; count of bases not matched to a gene: 3. From germline, CDR1 is SGHNT and CDR2 YENEEA. The CDR3 length is 13 residues. To note about this clone: Antigen specificity is unknown. Other DNA sequences of this sample code for an identical CDR3.

Produced via immunoSEQ multiplex PCR; TCRdb's table is partial and in-frame only. The table records about 89,000 clones, about 93% of them present only once. The material sequenced was unstimulated CD8+ T cells sorted from spleen or lymph node cells, taken before intestinal transplant. The TCR originated in a human donor who received an intestinal transplant. V and J are TRBV11-3 and TRBJ2-7; 8 nucleotides align to TRBD1. The CDR3, as DNA: TGTGCCAGCAGCTCTGGACAGGGTTACGAGCAGTACTTC. Protein: CASSSGQGYEQYF. The full variable domain, its missing parts supplied by reference TRBV11-3 and TRBJ2-7, is EAGVVQSPRYKIIEKKQPVAFWCNPISGHNTLYWYLQNLGQGPELLIRYENEEAVDDSQLPKDRFSAERLKGVDSTLKIQPAELGDSAVYLCASSSGQGYEQYFGPGTRLTVT.